The sequence of this T cell receptor (beta chain) was determined in a study of OX40 agonist ivuxolimab in advanced cancers. Study-wide background: Patients' therapy was ivuxolimab, an antibody that acts as an agonist of OX40 (CD134). Therapy given before enrollment (anti-PD-1, anti-PD-L1 or anti-CTLA-4) was allowed, and 40% to 50% had some. Study results and limitations: Averaged across samples, CD8+ T cells carried more expanded clones than CD4+ did.

In the case of this clone: Its antigen remains unknown.

Some clones are missing from TCRdb's copy, which holds only in-frame ones; the method was immunoSEQ multiplex PCR. The repertoire has roughly 19,000 clones, around nine tenths of them found once; the top ten carry over 8.5%. Baseline, cycle 4 day 1, and cycle 7 day 1 were the blood sampling points. This CDR3 region has 18 residues. Germline assignment: CDR1 MNHNS and CDR2 SASEGT. V was pared by 0 bases and J by 5 bases, with 14 bases of the junction left unmatched. This TCR was sampled from an adult with an advanced solid tumor such as melanoma, head and neck, liver or kidney cancer. Sequencing was performed on CD4+ or CD8+ T cells sorted from blood, taken in a trial of the OX40 agonist ivuxolimab. The chain combines TRBV6-1 with TRBJ2-3; 7 bases are shared with TRBD2. The chain's CDR3 is CASSEAWVGGTTVDTQYF. CDR3 nucleotide sequence: TGTGCCAGCAGTGAAGCGTGGGTGGGAGGGACCACGGTAGATACGCAGTATTTT.